In its sample, the clone carrying this TCR beta chain was seen once. Its antigen is currently unknown. The CDR3 is 14 residues long. Germline V gene lookup returns CDR1 SEHNR and CDR2 FQNEAQ (reference sequence). V was pared by 5 bases and J by 3 bases, with 14 bases between. TCRdb processed the reads anew with MiXCR; each CDR3 protein has one entry. The data show roughly 500,000 distinct CDR3 sequences, roughly a third seen once. The record originates from a study of T cell repertoires in cytomegalovirus infection. Study at large: Recently described HLA-C-restricted plus well-studied HLA-B-restricted CMV epitopes were used. Shared public TCR beta signatures pointed to both CMV infection and a matching HLA type.

Findings and caveats of the study: Summed frequency of shared TCR beta families picked out CMV carriers who also had the relevant HLA. HLA-C-restricted TCR beta clonotypes specific for CMV led the ex vivo response.

The genes are TRBV7-9 and TRBJ2-7; D is possibly TRBD2 (5 bases). Sequences were derived from cultured PBMCs, sampled from culture after CMV antigen stimulation. This clonotype was obtained from a human donor in good health (CMV status not recorded). Some clones in this sample may be carry-over from other donors' samples. The CDR3 DNA reads as TGTGCCAGCAGCCCCGGACCGGGAAGCTACGAGCAGTACTTC. It translates to CASSPGPGSYEQYF.